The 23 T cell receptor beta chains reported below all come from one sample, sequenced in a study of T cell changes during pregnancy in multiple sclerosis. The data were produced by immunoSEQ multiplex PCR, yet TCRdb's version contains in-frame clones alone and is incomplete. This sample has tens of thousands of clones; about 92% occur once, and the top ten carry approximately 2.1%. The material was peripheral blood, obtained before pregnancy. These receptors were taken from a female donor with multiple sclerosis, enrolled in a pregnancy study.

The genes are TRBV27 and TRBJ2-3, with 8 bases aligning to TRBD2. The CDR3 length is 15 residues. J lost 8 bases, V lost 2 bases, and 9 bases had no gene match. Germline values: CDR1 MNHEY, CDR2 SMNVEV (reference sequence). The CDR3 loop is CASSLVASGLGTQYF. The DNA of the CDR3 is TGTGCCAGCAGTTTAGTCGCTAGCGGGTTGGGTACGCAGTATTTT.

This chain's CDR3 is CASSLAGGTGTGELFF. The CDR3 DNA is TGTGCCAGCTCGCTAGCGGGAGGTACGGGCACCGGGGAGCTGTTTTTT. This sequence joins TRBV2 and TRBJ2-2; 11 bases line up with TRBD2. This CDR3 comprises 16 residues. From germline, CDR1 is SNHLY and CDR2 FYNNEI. Trimming at V came to 8 bases and at J to 4 bases, leaving 9 bases not matched to a gene.

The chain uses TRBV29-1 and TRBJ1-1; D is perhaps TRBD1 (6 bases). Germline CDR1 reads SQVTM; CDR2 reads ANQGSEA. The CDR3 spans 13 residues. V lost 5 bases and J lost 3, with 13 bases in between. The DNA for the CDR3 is TGCAGCGTTTCCGGACAGACGGACACTGAAGCTTTCTTT. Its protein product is CSVSGQTDTEAFF. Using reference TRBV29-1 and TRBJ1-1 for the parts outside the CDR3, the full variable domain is SAVISQKPSRDICQRGTSLTIQCQVDSQVTMMFWYRQQPGQSLTLIATANQGSEATYESGFVIDKFPISRPNLTFSTLTVSNMSPEDSSIYLCSVSGQTDTEAFFGQGTRLTVV.

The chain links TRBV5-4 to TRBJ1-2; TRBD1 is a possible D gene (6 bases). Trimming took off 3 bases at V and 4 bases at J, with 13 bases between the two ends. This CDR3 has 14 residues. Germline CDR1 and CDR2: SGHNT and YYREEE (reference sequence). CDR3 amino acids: CASSSGTLSYGYTF. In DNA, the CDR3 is TGTGCCAGCAGCTCCGGGACACTAAGCTATGGCTACACCTTC.

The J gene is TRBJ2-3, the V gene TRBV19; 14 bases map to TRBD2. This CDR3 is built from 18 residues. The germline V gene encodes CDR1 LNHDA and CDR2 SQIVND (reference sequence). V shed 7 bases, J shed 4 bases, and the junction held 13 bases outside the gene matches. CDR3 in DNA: TGTGCCAGTAATAATCGGGGGACTAGCGGGAGAACCCCAGATACGCAGTATTTT. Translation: CASNNRGTSGRTPDTQYF.

The CDR3 here is CASTFRRGRAVVDETQYF. The CDR3 region has the DNA TGTGCCAGCACATTTCGTCGCGGGAGGGCGGTAGTTGATGAGACCCAGTACTTC. This rearrangement joins TRBV7-6 to TRBJ2-5, with TRBD2 identical over 9 bases. J lost 5 bases, V lost 7 bases, and 20 bases had no gene match. This CDR3 has 18 residues. Germline loops: CDR1 SGHVS, CDR2 FNYEAQ.

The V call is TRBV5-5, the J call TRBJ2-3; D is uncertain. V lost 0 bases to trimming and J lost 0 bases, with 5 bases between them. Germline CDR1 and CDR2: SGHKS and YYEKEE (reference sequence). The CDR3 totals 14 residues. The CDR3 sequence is CASSLGPSTDTQYF. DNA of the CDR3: TGTGCCAGCAGCTTGGGGCCAAGCACAGATACGCAGTATTTT.

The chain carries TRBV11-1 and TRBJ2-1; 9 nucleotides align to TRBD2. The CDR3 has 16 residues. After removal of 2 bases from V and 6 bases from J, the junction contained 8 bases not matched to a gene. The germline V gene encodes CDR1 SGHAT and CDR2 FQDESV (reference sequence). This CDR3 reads CASSLWRGRASNEQFF. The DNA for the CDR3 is TGTGCCAGCAGCTTATGGCGCGGGAGGGCCTCCAATGAGCAGTTCTTC.

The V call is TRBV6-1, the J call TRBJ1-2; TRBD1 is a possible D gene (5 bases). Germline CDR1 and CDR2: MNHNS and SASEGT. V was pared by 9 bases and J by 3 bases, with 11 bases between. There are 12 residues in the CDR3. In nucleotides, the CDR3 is TGTGCCAGTTGGGGCAGCGACTATGGCTACACCTTC. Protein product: CASWGSDYGYTF.

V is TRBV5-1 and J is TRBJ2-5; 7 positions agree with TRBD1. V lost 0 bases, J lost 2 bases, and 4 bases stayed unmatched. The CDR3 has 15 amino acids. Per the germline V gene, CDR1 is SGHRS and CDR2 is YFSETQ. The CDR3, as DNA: TGCGCCAGCAGCTTGGCCCCGACAGGGCAAGAGACCCAGTACTTC. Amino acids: CASSLAPTGQETQYF.

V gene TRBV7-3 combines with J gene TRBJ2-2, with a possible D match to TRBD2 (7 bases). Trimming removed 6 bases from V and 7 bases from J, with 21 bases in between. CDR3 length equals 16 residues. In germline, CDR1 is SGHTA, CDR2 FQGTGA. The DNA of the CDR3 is TGTGCCAGCAGTACCTCTGGGGGGGCGCAGGGCGGGGAGCTGTTTTTT. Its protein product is CASSTSGGAQGGELFF.

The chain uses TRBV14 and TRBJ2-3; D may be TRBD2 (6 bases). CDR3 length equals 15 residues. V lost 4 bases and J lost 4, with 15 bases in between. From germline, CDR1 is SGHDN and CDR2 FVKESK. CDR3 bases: TGTGCCAGCAGCCGTTCTAGCGTTTGGTCAGATACGCAGTATTTT. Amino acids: CASSRSSVWSDTQYF.

The CDR3 nucleotides read TGTGCCAGCAGCTTATCCTCTAGCACAGATACGCAGTATTTT. Amino acid sequence: CASSLSSSTDTQYF. This chain links TRBV7-2 with TRBJ2-3; unclear D gene. V was pared by 2 bases and J by 0 bases, with 6 bases between. Germline V gives CDR1 SGHTA, CDR2 FQGNSA. This CDR3 comprises 14 residues.

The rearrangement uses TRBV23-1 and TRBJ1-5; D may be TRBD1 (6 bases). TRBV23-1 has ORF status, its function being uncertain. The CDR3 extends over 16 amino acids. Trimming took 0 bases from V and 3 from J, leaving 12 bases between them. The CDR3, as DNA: TGCGCCAGCAGTCAATCCCTCGGGACAATCAATCAGCCCCAGCATTTT. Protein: CASSQSLGTINQPQHF.

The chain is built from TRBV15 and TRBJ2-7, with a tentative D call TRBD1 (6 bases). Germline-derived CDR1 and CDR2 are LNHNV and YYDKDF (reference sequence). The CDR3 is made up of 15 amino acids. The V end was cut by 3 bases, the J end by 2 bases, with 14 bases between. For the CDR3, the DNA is TGTGCCACCAGCAGCCCCTCGGACAGACCCTACGAGCAGTACTTC. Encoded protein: CATSSPSDRPYEQYF. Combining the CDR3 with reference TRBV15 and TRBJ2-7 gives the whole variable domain DAMVIQNPRYQVTQFGKPVTLSCSQTLNHNVMYWYQQKSSQAPKLLFHYYDKDFNNEADTPDNFQSRRPNTSFCFLDIRSPGLGDTAMYLCATSSPSDRPYEQYFGPGTRLTVT.

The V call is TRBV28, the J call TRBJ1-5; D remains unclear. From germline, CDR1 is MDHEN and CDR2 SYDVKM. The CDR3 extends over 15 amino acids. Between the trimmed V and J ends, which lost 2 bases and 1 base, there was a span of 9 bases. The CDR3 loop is CASSLDLLSNQPQHF. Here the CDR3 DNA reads TGTGCCAGCAGTTTAGATTTACTGAGCAATCAGCCCCAGCATTTT.

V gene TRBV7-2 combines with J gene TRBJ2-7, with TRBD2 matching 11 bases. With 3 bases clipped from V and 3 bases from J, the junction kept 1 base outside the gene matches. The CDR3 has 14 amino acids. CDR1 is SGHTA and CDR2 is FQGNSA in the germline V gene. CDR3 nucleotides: TGTGCCAGCAGCTTTAGCGGGAGGGACTACGAGCAGTACTTC. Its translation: CASSFSGRDYEQYF.

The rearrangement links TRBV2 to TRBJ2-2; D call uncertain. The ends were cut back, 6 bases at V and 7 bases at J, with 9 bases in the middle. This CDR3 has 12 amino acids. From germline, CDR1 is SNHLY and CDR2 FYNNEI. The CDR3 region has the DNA TGTGCCAGCAGCCCTAGGAGCGGGGAGCTGTTTTTT. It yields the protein CASSPRSGELFF.

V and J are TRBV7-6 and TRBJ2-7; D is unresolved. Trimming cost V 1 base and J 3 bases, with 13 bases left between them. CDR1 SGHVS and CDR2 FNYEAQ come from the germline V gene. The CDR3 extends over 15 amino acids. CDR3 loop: CASSLGHSLGYEQYF. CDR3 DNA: TGTGCCAGCAGCTTAGGACACTCCCTGGGCTACGAGCAGTACTTC.

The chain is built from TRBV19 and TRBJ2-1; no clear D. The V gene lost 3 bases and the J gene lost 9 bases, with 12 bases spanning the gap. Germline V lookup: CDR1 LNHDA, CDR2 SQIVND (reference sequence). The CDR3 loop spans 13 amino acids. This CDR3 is CASSIVPSGEQFF. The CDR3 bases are TGTGCCAGTAGTATCGTCCCCTCCGGTGAGCAGTTCTTC. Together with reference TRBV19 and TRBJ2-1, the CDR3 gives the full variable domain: DGGITQSPKYLFRKEGQNVTLSCEQNLNHDAMYWYRQDPGQGLRLIYYSQIVNDFQKGDIAEGYSVSREKKESFPLTVTSAQKNPTAFYLCASSIVPSGEQFFGPGTRLTVL.

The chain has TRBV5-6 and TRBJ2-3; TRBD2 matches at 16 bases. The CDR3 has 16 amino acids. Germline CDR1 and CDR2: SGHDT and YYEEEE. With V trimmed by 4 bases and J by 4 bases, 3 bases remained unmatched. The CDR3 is CASSTGTSGRADTQYF. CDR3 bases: TGTGCCAGCAGCACGGGGACTAGCGGGAGGGCAGATACGCAGTATTTT.

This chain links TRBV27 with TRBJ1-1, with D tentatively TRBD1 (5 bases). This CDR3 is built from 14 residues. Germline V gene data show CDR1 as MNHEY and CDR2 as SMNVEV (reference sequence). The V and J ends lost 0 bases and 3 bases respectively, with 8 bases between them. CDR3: CASSLSGGDTEAFF. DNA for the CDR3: TGTGCCAGCAGTTTATCGGGGGGAGACACTGAAGCTTTCTTT.

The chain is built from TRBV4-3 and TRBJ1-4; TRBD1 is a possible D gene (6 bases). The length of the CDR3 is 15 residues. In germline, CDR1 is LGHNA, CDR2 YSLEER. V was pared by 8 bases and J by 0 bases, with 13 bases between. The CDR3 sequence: CASGGRRSTNEKLFF. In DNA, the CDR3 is TGCGCCAGCGGGGGCAGGAGATCAACTAATGAAAAACTGTTTTTT.